This entry describes one TCR beta chain. This record comes from a study of blood T cell repertoires in COVID-19. Study at large: COVID-19 samples, acute and convalescent, were from the United States, Italy and Spain.

This table comes from immunoSEQ multiplex PCR, and its TCRdb copy is limited to in-frame clones, with some not included. The repertoire includes roughly 330,000 clones, more than 75% of them detected once, and 3% to 4% sits in the top ten. J was trimmed by 6 bases and V by 0 bases; bases with no gene match: 9. The CDR3 covers 17 residues. The germline CDR1 and CDR2 sequences are LGHNA and YSLEER. The chain couples TRBV4-3 to TRBJ1-2, with 11 positions matching TRBD1. The clonotype originates from a woman aged 45-65 years with active or convalescent COVID-19. The specimen sequenced was peripheral blood. The CDR3 nucleotides read TGCGCCAGCAGCCAAGATATCGGACAGGGGGCGTATAATGGCTACACCTTC. It codes for CASSQDIGQGAYNGYTF.